This T cell receptor (beta chain) emerged from a study of CD8 T cells in ankylosing spondylitis (dated by TCRdb to 2016 to 2017). Study-level background: The study set out to find disease-linked TCR variants by profiling T cell receptor beta repertoires in ankylosing spondylitis patients and healthy donors. The full study cohort was made up of approximately 27 ankylosing spondylitis patients and 108 healthy donors. Peripheral blood was sampled, and synovial fluid was additionally collected from ankylosing spondylitis patients. Broad study findings and their caveats: Blood from ankylosing spondylitis patients appeared to be characterized by a TCR beta motif composed of several highly homologous amino acid variants. Some TCR beta motif variants had previously been reported in synovial fluid and blood of reactive arthritis patients, which suggested common disease-initiation mechanisms. The disease-linked clones had a CD8+ phenotype and were found at relatively low frequencies in peripheral blood. The disease-linked clones were reported as significantly enriched in matched synovial fluid samples from ankylosing spondylitis patients.

Comments on this clonotype: Its antigen specificity is not known. Within one base of it there is no much larger clone, and no base qualities were kept.

Sequenced on an Illumina HiSeq 2500. Quantitative 5'-RACE with molecular barcodes was used to prepare TCR beta libraries. In the authors' own workflow: A new computational method, built on a probabilistic model of VDJ rearrangement, was used to identify disease-linked TCR variants. TCRdb reran the public reads through fastp at Q25 and MiXCR, keeping productive beta chains. Each entry merges the rows of one CDR3 protein and shows their most common DNA and genes. The V and J calls were determined by TCRdb, not by the authors. The sample table holds roughly 240,000 distinct CDR3 sequences, of which approximately 30% were seen once. Around 4.5% of the sample is held by the ten biggest clonotypes. The CDR1 and CDR2 encoded by the germline V gene (reference sequence) are LGHDT and YNNKEL. The junction carries 6 bases between V and J, which are trimmed by 0 bases and 1 base respectively. The cysteine opens and the phenylalanine closes a CDR3 of 15 amino acids. Only CDR3 DNA remains: 45 bases, in frame from the first base.

The TCR sequence derives from a male donor with ankylosing spondylitis or in good health (not recorded which). The source material was blood, either unsorted or a sorted T cell fraction (not recorded which). This chain joins TRBV3-1 to TRBJ2-2; the D gene cannot be resolved reliably. The nucleotides read TGTGCCAGCAGCCAAGATTGGGGGAACACCGGGGAGCTGTTTTTT. Protein translation: CASSQDWGNTGELFF. The full variable domain, with segments outside the CDR3 supplied by the reference TRBV3-1 and TRBJ2-2 proteins, appears as DTAVSQTPKYLVTQMGNDKSIKCEQNLGHDTMYWYKQDSKKFLKIMFSYNNKELIINETVPNRFSPKSPDKAHLNLHINSLELGDSAVYFCASSQDWGNTGELFFGEGSRLTVL.